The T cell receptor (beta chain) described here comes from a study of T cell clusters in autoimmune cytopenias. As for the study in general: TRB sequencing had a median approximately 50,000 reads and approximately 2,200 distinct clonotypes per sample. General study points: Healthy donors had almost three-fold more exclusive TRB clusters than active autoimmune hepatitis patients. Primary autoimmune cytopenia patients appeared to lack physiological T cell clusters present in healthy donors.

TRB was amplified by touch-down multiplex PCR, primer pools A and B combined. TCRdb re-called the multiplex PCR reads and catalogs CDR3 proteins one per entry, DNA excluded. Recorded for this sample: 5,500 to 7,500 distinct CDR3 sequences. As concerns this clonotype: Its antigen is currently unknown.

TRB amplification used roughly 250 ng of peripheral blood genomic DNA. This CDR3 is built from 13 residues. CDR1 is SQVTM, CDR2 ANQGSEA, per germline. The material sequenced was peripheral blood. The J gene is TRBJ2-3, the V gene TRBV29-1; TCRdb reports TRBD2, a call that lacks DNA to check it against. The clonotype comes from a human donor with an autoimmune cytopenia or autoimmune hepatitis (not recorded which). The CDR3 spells CSAPSGRTDTQYF.